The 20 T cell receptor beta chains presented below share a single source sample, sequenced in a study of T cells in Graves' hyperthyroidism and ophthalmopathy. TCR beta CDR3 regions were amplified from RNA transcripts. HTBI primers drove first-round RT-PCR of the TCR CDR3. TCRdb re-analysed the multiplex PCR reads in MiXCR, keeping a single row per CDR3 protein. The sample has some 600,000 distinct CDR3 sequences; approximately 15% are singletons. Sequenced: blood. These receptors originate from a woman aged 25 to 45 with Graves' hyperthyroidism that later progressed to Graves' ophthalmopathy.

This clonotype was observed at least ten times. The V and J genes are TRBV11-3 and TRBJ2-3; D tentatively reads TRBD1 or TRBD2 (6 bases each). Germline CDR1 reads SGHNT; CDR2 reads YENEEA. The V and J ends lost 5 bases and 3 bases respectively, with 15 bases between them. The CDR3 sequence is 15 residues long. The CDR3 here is CASSPLQGGTDTQYF. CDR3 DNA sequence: TGTGCCAGCAGCCCACTACAGGGAGGAACAGATACGCAGTATTTT. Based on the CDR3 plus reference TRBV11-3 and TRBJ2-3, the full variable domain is EAGVVQSPRYKIIEKKQPVAFWCNPISGHNTLYWYLQNLGQGPELLIRYENEEAVDDSQLPKDRFSAERLKGVDSTLKIQPAELGDSAVYLCASSPLQGGTDTQYFGPGTRLTVL.

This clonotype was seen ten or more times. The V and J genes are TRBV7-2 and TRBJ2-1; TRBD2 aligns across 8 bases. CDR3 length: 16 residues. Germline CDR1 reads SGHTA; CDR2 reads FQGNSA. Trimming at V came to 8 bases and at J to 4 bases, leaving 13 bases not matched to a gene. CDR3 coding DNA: TGTGCCAGCCGGAGCGGGAGCGCTCAGGGGTACAATGAGCAGTTCTTC. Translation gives CASRSGSAQGYNEQFF.

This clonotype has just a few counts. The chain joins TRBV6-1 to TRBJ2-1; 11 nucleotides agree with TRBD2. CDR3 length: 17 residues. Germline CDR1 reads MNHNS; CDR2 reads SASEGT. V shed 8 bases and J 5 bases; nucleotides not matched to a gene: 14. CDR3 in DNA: TGTGCCAGCGGCCCCCCTTTTTTAGCGGGAGGGGACAATGAGCAGTTCTTC. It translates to CASGPPFLAGGDNEQFF.

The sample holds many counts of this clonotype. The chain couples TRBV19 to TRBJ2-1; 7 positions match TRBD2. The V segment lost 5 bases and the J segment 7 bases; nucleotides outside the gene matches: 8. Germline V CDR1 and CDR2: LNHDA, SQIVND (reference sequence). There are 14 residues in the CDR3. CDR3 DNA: TGTGCCAGTAGTCTAGGCGGGAGTCTAAATGAGCAGTTCTTC. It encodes CASSLGGSLNEQFF. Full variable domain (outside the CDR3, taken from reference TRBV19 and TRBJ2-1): DGGITQSPKYLFRKEGQNVTLSCEQNLNHDAMYWYRQDPGQGLRLIYYSQIVNDFQKGDIAEGYSVSREKKESFPLTVTSAQKNPTAFYLCASSLGGSLNEQFFGPGTRLTVL.

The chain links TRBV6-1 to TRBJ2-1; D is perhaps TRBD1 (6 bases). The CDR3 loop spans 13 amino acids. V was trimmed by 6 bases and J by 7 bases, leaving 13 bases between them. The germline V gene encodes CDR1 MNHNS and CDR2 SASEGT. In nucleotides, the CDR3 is TGTGCCAGCAGAGACTCCAGGGGAAATGAGCAGTTCTTC. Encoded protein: CASRDSRGNEQFF.

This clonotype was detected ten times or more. DNA of the CDR3: TGTGCCAGCAGCTTATTGGTTGTAAACGAGCAGTACTTC. Protein product: CASSLLVVNEQYF. This chain uses TRBV11-2 with TRBJ2-7; D is uncertain. The CDR3 totals 13 residues. CDR1 SGHAT and CDR2 FQNNGV come from the germline V gene. Trimming took off 2 bases at V and 5 bases at J, with 10 bases between the two ends.

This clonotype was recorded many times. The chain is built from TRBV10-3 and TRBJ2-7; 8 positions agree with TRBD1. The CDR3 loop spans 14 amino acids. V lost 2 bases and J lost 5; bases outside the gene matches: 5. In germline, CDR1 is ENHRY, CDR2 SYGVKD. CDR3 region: CAISEGTGQHEQYF. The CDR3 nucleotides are TGTGCCATCAGTGAGGGGACAGGTCAGCACGAGCAGTACTTC.

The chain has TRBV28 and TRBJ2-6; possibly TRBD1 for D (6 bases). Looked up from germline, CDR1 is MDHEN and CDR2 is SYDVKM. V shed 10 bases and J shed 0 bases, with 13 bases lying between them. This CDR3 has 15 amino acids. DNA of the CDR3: TGTGCCACCGAGAGGGGGTCCTCTGGGGCCAACGTCCTGACTTTC. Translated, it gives CATERGSSGANVLTF.

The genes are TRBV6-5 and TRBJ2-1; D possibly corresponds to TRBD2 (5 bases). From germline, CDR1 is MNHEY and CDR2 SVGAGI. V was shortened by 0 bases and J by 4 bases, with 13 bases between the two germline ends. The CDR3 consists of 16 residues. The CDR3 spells CASSYSGLAGYNEQFF. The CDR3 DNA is TGTGCCAGCAGTTACTCTGGGCTAGCCGGGTACAATGAGCAGTTCTTC.

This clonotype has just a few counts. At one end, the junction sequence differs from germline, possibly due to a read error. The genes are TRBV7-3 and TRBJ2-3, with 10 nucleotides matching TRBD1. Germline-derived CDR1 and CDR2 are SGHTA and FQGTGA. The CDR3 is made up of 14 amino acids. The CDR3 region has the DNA TGTGCCAGCAGCCGGACAGGGGGTGCAGATACGCAGTGTTTT. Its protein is CASSRTGGADTQCF.

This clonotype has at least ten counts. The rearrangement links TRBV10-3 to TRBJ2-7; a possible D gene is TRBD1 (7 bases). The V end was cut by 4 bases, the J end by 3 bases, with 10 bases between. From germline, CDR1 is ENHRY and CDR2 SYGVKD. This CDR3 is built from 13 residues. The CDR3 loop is CAISVQGGYEQYF. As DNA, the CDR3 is TGTGCCATCAGTGTCCAGGGGGGCTACGAGCAGTACTTC.

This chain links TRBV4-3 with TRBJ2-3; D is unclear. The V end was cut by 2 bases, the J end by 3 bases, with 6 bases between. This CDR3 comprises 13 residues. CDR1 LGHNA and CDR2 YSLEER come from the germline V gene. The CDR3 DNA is TGCGCCAGCAGCCAAACAGAGACAGATACGCAGTATTTT. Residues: CASSQTETDTQYF.

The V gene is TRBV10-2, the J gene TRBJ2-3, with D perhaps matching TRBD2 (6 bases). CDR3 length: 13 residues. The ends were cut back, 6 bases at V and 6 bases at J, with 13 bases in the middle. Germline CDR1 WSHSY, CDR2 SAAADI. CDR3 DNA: TGCGCCAGCAGCCCCGATGCGGGGGATACGCAGTATTTT. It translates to CASSPDAGDTQYF.

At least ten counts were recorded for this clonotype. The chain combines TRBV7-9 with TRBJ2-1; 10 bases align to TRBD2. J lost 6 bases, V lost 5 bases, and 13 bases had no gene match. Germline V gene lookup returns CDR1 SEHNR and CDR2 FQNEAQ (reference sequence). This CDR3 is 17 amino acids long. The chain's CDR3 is CASSTPIAGGPANEQFF. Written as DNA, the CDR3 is TGTGCCAGCAGCACCCCGATAGCGGGAGGTCCGGCCAATGAGCAGTTCTTC. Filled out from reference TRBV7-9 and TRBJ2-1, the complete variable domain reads DTGVSQNPRHKITKRGQNVTFRCDPISEHNRLYWYRQTLGQGPEFLTYFQNEAQLEKSRLLSDRFSAERPKGSFSTLEIQRTEQGDSAMYLCASSTPIAGGPANEQFFGPGTRLTVL.

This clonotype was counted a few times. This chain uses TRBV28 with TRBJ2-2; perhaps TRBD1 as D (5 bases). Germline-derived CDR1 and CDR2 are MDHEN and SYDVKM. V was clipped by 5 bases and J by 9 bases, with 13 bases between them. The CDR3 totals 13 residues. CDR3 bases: TGTGCCAGCAGTCTCCAGGGTTCCAGGGAGCTGTTTTTT. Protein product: CASSLQGSRELFF.

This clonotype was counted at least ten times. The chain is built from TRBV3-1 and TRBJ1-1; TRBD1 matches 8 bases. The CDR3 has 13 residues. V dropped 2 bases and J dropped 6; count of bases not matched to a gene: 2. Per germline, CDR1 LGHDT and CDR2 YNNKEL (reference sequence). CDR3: CASSQPQGAEAFF. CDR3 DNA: TGTGCCAGCAGCCAACCACAGGGGGCTGAAGCTTTCTTT.

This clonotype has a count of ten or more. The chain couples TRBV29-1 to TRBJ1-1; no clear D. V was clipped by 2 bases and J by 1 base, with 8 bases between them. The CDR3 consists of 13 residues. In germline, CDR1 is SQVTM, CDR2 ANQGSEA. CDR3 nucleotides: TGCAGCGTTGAAATCCCCGGGAACACTGAAGCTTTCTTT. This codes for CSVEIPGNTEAFF.

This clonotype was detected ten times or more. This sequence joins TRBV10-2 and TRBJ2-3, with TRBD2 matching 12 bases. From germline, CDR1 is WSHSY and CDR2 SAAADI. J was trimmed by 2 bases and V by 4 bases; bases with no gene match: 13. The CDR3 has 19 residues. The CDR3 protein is CASSAGGNGLAGYTDTQYF. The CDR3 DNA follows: TGCGCCAGCAGTGCGGGGGGCAATGGACTAGCGGGATACACAGATACGCAGTATTTT.

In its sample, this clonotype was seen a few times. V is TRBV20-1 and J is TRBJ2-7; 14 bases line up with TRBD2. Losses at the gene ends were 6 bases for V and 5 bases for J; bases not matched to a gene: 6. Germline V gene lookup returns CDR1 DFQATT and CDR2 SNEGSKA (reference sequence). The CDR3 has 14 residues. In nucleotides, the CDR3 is TGCAGTGCCCCACCGGGACTAGCGGGAGACGAGCAGTACTTC. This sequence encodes CSAPPGLAGDEQYF.

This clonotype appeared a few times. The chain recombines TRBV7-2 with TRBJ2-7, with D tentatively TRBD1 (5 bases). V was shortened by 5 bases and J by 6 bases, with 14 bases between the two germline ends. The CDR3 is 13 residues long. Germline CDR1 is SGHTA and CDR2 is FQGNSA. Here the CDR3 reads CASSVLGRAEQYF. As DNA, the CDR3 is TGTGCCAGCAGCGTCTTAGGCAGGGCCGAGCAGTACTTC.